The rows below give T cell receptor beta chains drawn from one sample of a study of T cell responses to AZD1222 COVID-19 vaccine. Sequenced by immunoSEQ multiplex PCR; TCRdb stores in-frame clones only, minus some. This sample has 74,000 or so clones, with 84% found just once. Material: peripheral blood, obtained on day 0 of AZD1222 vaccination. These receptors originate from an adult in good health. Both conserved end residues are part of each CDR3. Expanded clones are given a class, and other clones once, few, many or no size at all.

V gene	J gene	clone size	CDR3 protein
TRBV7-3	TRBJ2-3	.	CASSLSPSGSLADTQYF
TRBV3-1/TRBV3-2	TRBJ2-7	few	CASSQGGEQYF
TRBV11-2	TRBJ2-6	.	CASLVRDRLSGANVLTF
TRBV28	TRBJ1-2	.	CASRGFTGDYGYTF
TRBV14	TRBJ2-6	.	CASSQENSGANVLTF
TRBV6-5	TRBJ1-1	.	CASSWGQGANTEAFF
TRBV27	TRBJ1-1	.	CASSVGGGRTEAFF
TRBV7-3	TRBJ1-1	once	CASSLRDRATEAFF
TRBV7-2	TRBJ2-7	.	CASSGRGVSYEQYF
TRBV6-5	TRBJ1-2	.	CASSSRGGPDGYTF
TRBV12-3/TRBV12-4	TRBJ2-7	.	CASSLTYYEQYF
TRBV6-5	TRBJ1-5	.	CASRRGRDNQPQHF
TRBV20-1	TRBJ2-7	.	CSARGYEQYF
TRBV7-2	TRBJ1-2	.	CASNDRGHNYGYTF
TRBV11-2	TRBJ1-6	.	CASSLEVSPLHF
TRBV7-8	TRBJ1-2	.	CASSLAEYGYTF
TRBV13	TRBJ2-7	once	CASSSAWTGTEKQYF
TRBV13	TRBJ1-3	.	CASSPRAQIMSSGNTIYF
TRBV10-3	TRBJ1-3	.	CAISESGNSGNTIYF
TRBV7-8	TRBJ1-5	.	CASSQTGNQPQHF
TRBV4-2	TRBJ1-2	.	CASSHPGQGQGGGYTF
TRBV28	TRBJ2-2	.	CASSLTLQGRTGELFF
TRBV27	TRBJ1-4	.	CASSLGTGEKLFF
TRBV7-3	TRBJ2-3	.	CASSQTSGSADTQYF
TRBV9	TRBJ2-2	.	CASTSLAGGPTGELFF
TRBV10-3	TRBJ1-4	.	CAISESGTGDEKLFF
TRBV28	TRBJ1-2	.	CASSLTGTDYGYTF
TRBV7-2	TRBJ2-7	.	CASSSLGPQYEQYF
TRBV7-2	TRBJ1-5	.	CASSLTRGGNQPQHF
TRBV7-3	TRBJ1-4	.	CASSQLILGATNEKLFF
TRBV11-2	TRBJ2-7	.	CASSLAGGPYEQYF
TRBV19	TRBJ1-5	.	CASSGTVHSNQPQHF
TRBV12-3/TRBV12-4	TRBJ1-1	.	CASSPYRQEAFF
TRBV5-6	TRBJ1-2	.	CASTMAGGLNYGYTF
TRBV28	TRBJ2-3	.	CASSQGLAKTDTQYF
TRBV28	TRBJ1-5	.	CASSLRGRKNQPQHF
TRBV13	TRBJ1-2	.	CASSLVGRGRDGYTF
TRBV15	TRBJ2-5	.	CATGIRGGHETQYF
TRBV7-2	TRBJ1-2	.	CASSSSAARGSHGYTF
TRBV30	TRBJ1-3	.	CAWQGFSGNTIYF
TRBV4-2	TRBJ2-7	.	CASSQAGVAGGSYSYEQYF
TRBV2	TRBJ2-7	few	CASGSRQGAGSGHEQYF
TRBV20-1	TRBJ1-2	few	CSFDSYGYTF
TRBV6-2/TRBV6-3	TRBJ1-2	.	CASSYTPHGYTF
TRBV25-1	TRBJ2-7	.	CASTPPGVGVGQYF
TRBV27	TRBJ2-6	.	CASSPGRANVLTF
TRBV5-1	TRBJ1-4	.	CASKTSTLGGKLFF